This T cell receptor (beta chain) was identified in a study of T cells in Graves' hyperthyroidism and ophthalmopathy. It was RNA transcripts that yielded the amplified TCR beta CDR3 regions. Using the HTBI primer set, a first-round RT-PCR was run on the TCR CDR3. TCRdb re-analysed the multiplex PCR reads in MiXCR, keeping a single row per CDR3 protein. The sample has approximately 560,000 distinct CDR3 sequences, around 45% seen once. In this sample, this clonotype turned up a few times. Its antigen is unknown. Findings and limits, study-wide: Ophthalmopathy and stable hyperthyroidism were separated by a 13 V-J model. Most thyroid-expanded clonotypes above 0.001 were also found in blood.

Germline lookup yields CDR1 SEHNR and CDR2 FQNEAQ (reference sequence). Trimming removed 5 bases from V and 4 bases from J, with 12 bases in between. CDR3 size: 13 residues. Newly diagnosed hyperthyroidism, duration under 2 months, in patients aged 18 to 65. This chain uses TRBV7-9 with TRBJ2-7, with D possibly being TRBD2 (6 bases). Sequenced material: peripheral blood or thyroid tissue (not recorded which). This TCR came from a woman aged 18-29 years with Graves' hyperthyroidism. The CDR3 region is CASSRRLEYEQYF. Written as DNA, the CDR3 is TGTGCCAGCAGCAGACGACTAGAATACGAGCAGTACTTC.